A selection of T cell receptor beta chains follows, all from one sample in a study of T cell responses to AZD1222 COVID-19 vaccine. Produced via immunoSEQ multiplex PCR; TCRdb's table is partial and in-frame only. Among 140,000 to 150,000 clones listed, approximately 78% were seen once. Sequenced material: peripheral blood, taken on day 0 of MenACWY control vaccination. The receptors derive from an adult in good health. The conserved cysteine and the conserved F or W are not part of the CDR3 here. Each record gives: V gene, clone size, D gene, CDR3 protein. A D gene is named only where the DNA matches it firmly. Size tells how often a clone was seen (once, few, many) or the class of an expanded clone, and some rows leave it out.

>TRBV6-1|NA|NA
ASSEAGTLEAF
>TRBV28|NA|NA
ASISWGSGTEAF
>TRBV7-9|NA|NA
ASSLGGPASVSGYT
>TRBV14|NA|TRBD2
ASSQRRTSGSNTGELF
>TRBV9|NA|NA
ASSVEASSYEQY
>TRBV19|NA|TRBD2
ASSPRLAGDSTDTQY
>TRBV6-5|NA|NA
ASSYRTIRSGGELF
>TRBV10-1|NA|TRBD1
ASSEWDRGETQY
>TRBV4-2|NA|TRBD2
ASSQEPAGSSYNEQF
>TRBV29-1|NA|TRBD1
SVQRTGGNTIY
>TRBV16|NA|TRBD1
ASSQFGTGNNSPLH
>TRBV28|once|NA
ASSLPLVIPPSYNEQF
>TRBV6-5|NA|NA
ASSYNRVGYT
>TRBV24-1|NA|NA
ATDGNSNTGELF
>TRBV11-3|NA|TRBD1
ASSSPGQGSNEQF
>TRBV7-8|NA|TRBD1
ASSTRTGLNTEAF
>TRBV5-5|NA|NA
ASSLDSQETQY
>TRBV11-3|NA|NA
ASSPGQINSYEQY
>TRBV11-3|NA|NA
ASSLGDSHSSQF
>TRBV2|NA|NA
ASSQGGSRQPQH
>TRBV27|NA|NA
ASSAGKGIDTQY
>TRBV6-1|NA|TRBD1
ASRESSTGGGYGYT
>TRBV6-4|many|NA
ASSSDGYNEQF
>TRBV3-1/TRBV3-2|NA|NA
ASSQVSLRATNEKLF
>TRBV29-1|once|TRBD2
SVLPGGKETQY
>TRBV6-2/TRBV6-3|once|TRBD1
ASSSRTGDHYGYT
>TRBV15|NA|NA
ATSRDPGVGTEAF
>TRBV2|NA|NA
ASTWDSRTGELF
>TRBV12-3/TRBV12-4|NA|NA
ASSPRQGSEAF
>TRBV6-5|NA|NA
AVDLQPMNTEAF
>TRBV5-6|NA|NA
ASSSLGDNTDTQY
>TRBV6-4|NA|NA
ASSTQAF
>TRBV5-1|NA|NA
ASRLGGTREKLF
>TRBV5-1|few|NA
ASSLFPGSGETQY
>TRBV7-9|NA|NA
ASSLGADLVYGYT
>TRBV4-1|NA|NA
ASSQESGGMNTEAF
>TRBV24-1|NA|TRBD1
ATSSGGNSPLH
>TRBV16|NA|TRBD1
ASSPWTGGTDTQY
>TRBV27|NA|NA
ASSFSREAGNTIY
>TRBV6-1|NA|NA
ASSEALRGAGSGNTIY
>TRBV7-9|NA|NA
ASSQGAYEQY
>TRBV2|NA|TRBD1
ASKPGQTNNSPLH
>TRBV19|few|NA
ATAGTTGQPQH
>TRBV7-9|NA|NA
ASSIGHNEKLF